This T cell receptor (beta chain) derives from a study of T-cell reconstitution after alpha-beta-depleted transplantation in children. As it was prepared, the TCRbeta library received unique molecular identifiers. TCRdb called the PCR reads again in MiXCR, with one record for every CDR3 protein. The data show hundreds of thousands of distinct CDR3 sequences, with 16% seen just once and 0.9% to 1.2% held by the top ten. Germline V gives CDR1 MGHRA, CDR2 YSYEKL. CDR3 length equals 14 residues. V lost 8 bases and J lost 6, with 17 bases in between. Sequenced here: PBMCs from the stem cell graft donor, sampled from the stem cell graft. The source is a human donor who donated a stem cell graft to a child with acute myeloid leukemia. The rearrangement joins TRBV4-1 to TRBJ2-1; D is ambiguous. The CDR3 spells CASRATPLINEQFF. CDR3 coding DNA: TGCGCCAGCCGAGCGACTCCACTCATCAATGAGCAGTTCTTC.